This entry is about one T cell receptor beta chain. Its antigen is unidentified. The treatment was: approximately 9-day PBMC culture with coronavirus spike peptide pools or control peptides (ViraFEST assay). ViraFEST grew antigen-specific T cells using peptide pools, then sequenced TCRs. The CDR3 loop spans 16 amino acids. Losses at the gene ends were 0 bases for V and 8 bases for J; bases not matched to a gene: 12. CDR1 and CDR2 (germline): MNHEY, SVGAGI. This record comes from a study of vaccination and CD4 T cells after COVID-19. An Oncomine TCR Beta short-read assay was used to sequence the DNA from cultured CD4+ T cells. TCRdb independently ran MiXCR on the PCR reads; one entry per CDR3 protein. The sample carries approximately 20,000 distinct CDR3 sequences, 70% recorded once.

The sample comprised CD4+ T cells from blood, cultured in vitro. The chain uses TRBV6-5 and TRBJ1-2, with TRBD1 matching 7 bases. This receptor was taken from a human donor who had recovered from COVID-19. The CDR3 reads CASSYSKTGSQGGYTF. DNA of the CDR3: TGTGCCAGCAGTTACTCGAAGACAGGGAGCCAGGGGGGCTACACCTTC.